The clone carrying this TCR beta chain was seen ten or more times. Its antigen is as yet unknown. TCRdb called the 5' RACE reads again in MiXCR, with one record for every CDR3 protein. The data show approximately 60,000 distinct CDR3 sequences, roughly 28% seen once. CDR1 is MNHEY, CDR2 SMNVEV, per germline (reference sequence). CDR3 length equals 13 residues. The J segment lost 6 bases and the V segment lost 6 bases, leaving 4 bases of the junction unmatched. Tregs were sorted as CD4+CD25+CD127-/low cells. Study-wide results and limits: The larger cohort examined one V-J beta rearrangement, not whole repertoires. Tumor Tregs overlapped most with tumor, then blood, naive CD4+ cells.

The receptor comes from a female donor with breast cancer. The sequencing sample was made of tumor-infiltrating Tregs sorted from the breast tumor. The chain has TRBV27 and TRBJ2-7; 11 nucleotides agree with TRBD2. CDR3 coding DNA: TGTGCCAGCAGAACTAGCGGGAGCGGCGAGCAGTACTTC. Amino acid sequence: CASRTSGSGEQYF.